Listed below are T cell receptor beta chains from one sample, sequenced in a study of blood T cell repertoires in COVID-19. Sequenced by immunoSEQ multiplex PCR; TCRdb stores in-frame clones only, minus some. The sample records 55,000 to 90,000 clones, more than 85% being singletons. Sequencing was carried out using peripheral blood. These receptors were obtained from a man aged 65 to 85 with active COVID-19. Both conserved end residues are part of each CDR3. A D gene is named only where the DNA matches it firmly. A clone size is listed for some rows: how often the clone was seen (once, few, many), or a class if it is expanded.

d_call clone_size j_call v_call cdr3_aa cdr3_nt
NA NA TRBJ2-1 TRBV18 CASSPREPGGYNEQFF TGTGCCAGCTCGCCCCGGGAACCCGGGGGCTACAATGAGCAGTTCTTC
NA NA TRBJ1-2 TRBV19 CASSIGRGRGYTF TGTGCCAGTAGTATAGGTAGGGGCCGTGGCTACACCTTC
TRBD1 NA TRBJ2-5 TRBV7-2 CASSPRQGAGETQYF TGTGCCAGCAGCCCCCGACAGGGGGCGGGAGAGACCCAGTACTTC
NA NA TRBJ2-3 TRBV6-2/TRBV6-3 CASSRGGDSYF TGTGCCAGCAGTAGGGGGGGGGATTCGTATTTT
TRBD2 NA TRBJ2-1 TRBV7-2 CASSPRGLAGGFDEQFF TGTGCCAGCAGCCCCCGCGGACTAGCGGGAGGGTTTGATGAGCAGTTCTTC
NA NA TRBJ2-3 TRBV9 CASSVGKAASTDTQYF TGTGCCAGCAGCGTTGGTAAGGCGGCCAGCACAGATACGCAGTATTTT
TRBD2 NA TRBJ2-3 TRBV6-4 CASSPLAGGHFSTDTQYF TGTGCCAGCAGCCCACTAGCGGGAGGCCATTTTTCCACAGATACGCAGTATTTT
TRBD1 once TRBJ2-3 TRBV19 CASTLGRGLDTQYF TGTGCCAGTACCTTGGGCAGGGGGCTAGATACGCAGTATTTT
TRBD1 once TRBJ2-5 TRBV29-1 CSVGGDRGETQYF TGCAGCGTTGGGGGAGACAGGGGGGAGACCCAGTACTTC
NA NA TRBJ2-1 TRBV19 CASSIGLYNEQFF TGTGCCAGTAGTATAGGTCTGTACAATGAGCAGTTCTTC
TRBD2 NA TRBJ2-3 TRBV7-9 CASSFEGLPGTDTQYF TGTGCCAGCAGCTTTGAGGGACTACCCGGCACAGATACGCAGTATTTT
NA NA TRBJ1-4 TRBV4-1 CASSPLNLVPTNEKLFF TGCGCCAGCAGCCCCCTAAATCTTGTCCCAACTAATGAAAAACTGTTTTTT
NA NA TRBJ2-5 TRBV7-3 CASSEAGGRETQYF TGTGCCAGCAGCGAGGCCGGCGGGCGGGAGACCCAGTACTTC
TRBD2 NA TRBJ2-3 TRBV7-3 CASSRGTSGSGDTQYF TGTGCCAGCAGCCGCGGGACTAGCGGGTCTGGAGATACGCAGTATTTT
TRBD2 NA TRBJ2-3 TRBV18 CASSPRPGGDTQYF TGTGCCAGCTCACCACGACCCGGGGGGGATACGCAGTATTTT
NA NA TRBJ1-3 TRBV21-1 CASSLRTVSGNTIYF TGTGCCAGCAGCCTCCGGACAGTCTCTGGAAACACCATATATTTT
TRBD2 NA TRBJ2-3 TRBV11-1 CASSSASGGGTDTQYF TGTGCCAGCAGCAGTGCTAGCGGGGGGGGCACAGATACGCAGTATTTT
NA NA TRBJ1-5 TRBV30 CAWSVGGAVDQPQHF TGTGCCTGGAGTGTGGGGGGGGCCGTCGACCAGCCCCAGCATTTT
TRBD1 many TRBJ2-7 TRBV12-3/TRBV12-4 CASSPRGLYEQYF TGTGCCAGCAGCCCCAGGGGGCTGTACGAGCAGTACTTC
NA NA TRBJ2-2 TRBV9 CASSVEAGTGELFF TGTGCCAGCAGCGTAGAGGCGGGAACCGGGGAGCTGTTTTTT
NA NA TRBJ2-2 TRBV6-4 CASSSEDTGELFF TGTGCCAGCAGTAGCGAAGACACCGGGGAGCTGTTTTTT
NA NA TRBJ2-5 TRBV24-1 CATSDPRGGETQYF TGTGCCACCAGTGACCCCAGGGGTGGGGAGACCCAGTACTTC
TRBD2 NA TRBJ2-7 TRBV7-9 CASSPVAGGPGEQYF TGTGCCAGCAGCCCCGTAGCGGGAGGGCCGGGCGAGCAGTACTTC
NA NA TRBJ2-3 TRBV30 CAWSRRGTDTQYF TGTGCCTGGAGCCGACGGGGCACAGATACGCAGTATTTT
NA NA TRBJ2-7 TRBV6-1 CASSEGGYEQYF TGTGCCAGCAGCGAAGGAGGGTACGAGCAGTACTTC
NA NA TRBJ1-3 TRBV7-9 CASTPRRGNTIYF TGTGCCAGCACCCCCCGCAGAGGAAACACCATATATTTT
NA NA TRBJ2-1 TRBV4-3 CASSRATDNEQFF TGCGCCAGCAGCCGAGCTACCGACAATGAGCAGTTCTTC
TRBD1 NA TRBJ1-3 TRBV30 CAGTGVIGNTIYF TGTGCCGGAACAGGGGTGATAGGAAACACCATATATTTT
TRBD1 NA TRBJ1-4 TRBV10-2 CASSEQGVGEKLFF TGCGCCAGCAGTGAACAGGGGGTGGGGGAAAAACTGTTTTTT
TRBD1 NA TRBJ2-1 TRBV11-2 CASNRPRDRANEQFF TGTGCCAGCAACCGGCCCCGGGACAGGGCCAATGAGCAGTTCTTC
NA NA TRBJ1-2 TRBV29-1 CSVGGQGANYGYTF TGCAGCGTTGGGGGGCAGGGCGCTAACTATGGCTACACCTTC
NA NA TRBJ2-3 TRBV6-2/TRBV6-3 CASSINPTVTDTQYF TGTGCCAGCAGTATCAACCCGACAGTCACAGATACGCAGTATTTT
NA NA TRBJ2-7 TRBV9 CASSVGLTSSYEQYF TGTGCCAGCAGCGTAGGCCTAACGTCCTCCTACGAGCAGTACTTC
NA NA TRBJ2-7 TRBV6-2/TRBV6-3 CASSLASTRPTSEQYF TGTGCCAGCAGCCTCGCCTCGACTAGGCCCACGTCGGAGCAGTACTTC
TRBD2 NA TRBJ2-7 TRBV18 CASSPGLAAHEQYF TGTGCCAGCTCACCCGGACTAGCGGCCCACGAGCAGTACTTC
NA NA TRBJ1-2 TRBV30 CAWSGGPNYGYTF TGTGCCTGGAGTGGGGGGCCTAACTATGGCTACACCTTC
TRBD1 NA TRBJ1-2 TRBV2 CASSPRATPTGRGYTF TGTGCCAGCAGCCCCCGGGCTACCCCGACAGGGCGAGGCTACACCTTC
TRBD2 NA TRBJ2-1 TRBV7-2 CASSPTGTSGSEQFF TGTGCCAGCAGCCCTACCGGGACTAGCGGGAGTGAGCAGTTCTTC
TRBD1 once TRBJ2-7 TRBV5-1 CASSLTGGIRSYEQYF TGCGCCAGCAGCTTGACAGGGGGCATTCGTTCCTACGAGCAGTACTTC
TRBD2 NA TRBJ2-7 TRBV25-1 CASSEYLAGYEQYF TGTGCCAGCAGTGAATACCTAGCGGGGTACGAGCAGTACTTC
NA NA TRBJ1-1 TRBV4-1 CATRALGANTEAFF TGCGCCACCAGAGCCCTAGGGGCAAACACTGAAGCTTTCTTT
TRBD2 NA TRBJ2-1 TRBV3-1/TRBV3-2 CASSQVASGRGSSYNEQFF TGTGCCAGCAGCCAAGTGGCTAGCGGGAGAGGGAGCTCCTACAATGAGCAGTTCTTC
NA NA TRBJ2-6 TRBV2 CASRAAISGANVLTF TGTGCCAGCAGGGCGGCGATCTCTGGGGCCAACGTCCTGACTTTC
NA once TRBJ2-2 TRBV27 CASSLWRPNTGELFF TGTGCCAGCAGTTTATGGCGGCCGAACACCGGGGAGCTGTTTTTT
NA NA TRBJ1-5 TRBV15 CATSNAGPGDQPQHF TGTGCCACCAGCAACGCGGGGCCCGGCGATCAGCCCCAGCATTTT
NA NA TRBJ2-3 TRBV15 CATSRDRGTDTQYF TGTGCCACCAGCAGAGACAGGGGCACAGATACGCAGTATTTT
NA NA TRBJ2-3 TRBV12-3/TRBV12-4 CASSKGGGPDF TGTGCCAGCAGCAAAGGGGGAGGGCCGGATTTT
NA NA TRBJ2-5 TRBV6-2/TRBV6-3 CASSYSGYQETQYF TGTGCCAGCAGTTACTCGGGCTACCAAGAGACCCAGTACTTC
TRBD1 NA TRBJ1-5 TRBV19 CASSPGATGDPQHF TGTGCCAGTAGCCCGGGAGCCACAGGGGACCCCCAGCATTTT
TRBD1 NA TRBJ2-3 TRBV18 CASSPGTGDTQYF TGTGCCAGCTCACCTGGGACAGGGGATACGCAGTATTTT
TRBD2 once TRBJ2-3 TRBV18 CASSPLAGGYTDTQYF TGTGCCAGCTCACCGCTAGCGGGAGGGTACACAGATACGCAGTATTTT
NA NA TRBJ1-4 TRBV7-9 CASPESSGGKLFF TGTGCCAGCCCGGAGTCCTCGGGGGGAAAACTGTTTTTT
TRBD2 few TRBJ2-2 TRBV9 CASSVVGSGLNTGELFF TGTGCCAGCAGCGTAGTAGGTAGCGGGCTTAACACCGGGGAGCTGTTTTTT